This TCR beta chain was documented in a study of CDR3 diversity in severe acne. TCRdb redid the calling of the PCR reads with MiXCR, one entry per CDR3 protein. The sample lists more than 70,000 distinct CDR3 sequences; about half were seen once. The CDR3 is 13 amino acids. Germline-derived CDR1 and CDR2 are SGHDN and FVKESK. As for this clonotype: A read error is possible here, since a much larger clone lies one base away.

This rearrangement joins TRBV14 to TRBJ1-1; possibly TRBD1 for D (5 bases). This clonotype was sampled from a male donor in good health, serving as a control. Sequencing used blood. The CDR3 spells CASSRTLGNGALF. In DNA form, the CDR3 reads TGTGCCAGCAGCCGGACCCTAGGCAACGGGGCTCTCTTT.